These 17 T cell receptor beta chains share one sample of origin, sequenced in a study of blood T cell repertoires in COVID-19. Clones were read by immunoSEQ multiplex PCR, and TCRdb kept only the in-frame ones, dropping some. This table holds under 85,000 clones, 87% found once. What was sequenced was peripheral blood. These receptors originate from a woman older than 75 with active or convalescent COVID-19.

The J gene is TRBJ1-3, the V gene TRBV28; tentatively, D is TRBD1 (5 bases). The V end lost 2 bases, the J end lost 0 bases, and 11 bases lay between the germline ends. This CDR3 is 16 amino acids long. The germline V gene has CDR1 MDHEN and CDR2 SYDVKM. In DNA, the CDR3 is TGTGCCAGCAGTTTAGTTGGGGGGGGCTCTGGAAACACCATATATTTT. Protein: CASSLVGGGSGNTIYF.

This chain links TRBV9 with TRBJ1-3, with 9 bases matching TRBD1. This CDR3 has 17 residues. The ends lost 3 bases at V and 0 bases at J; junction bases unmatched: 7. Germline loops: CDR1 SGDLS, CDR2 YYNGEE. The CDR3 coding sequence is TGTGCCAGCAGCGCAGGGACAGGGACCTACTCTGGAAACACCATATATTTT. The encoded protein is CASSAGTGTYSGNTIYF.

The CDR3: CASAGPGLEEAFF. The CDR3 DNA reads TGCGCCAGCGCGGGACCGGGCTTGGAGGAAGCTTTCTTT. The chain is built from TRBV5-1 and TRBJ1-1; D may be TRBD1 (5 bases). Germline CDR1 SGHRS, CDR2 YFSETQ. The length of the CDR3 is 13 residues. Trimming left V 7 bases short and J 8 bases short, with 18 bases between.

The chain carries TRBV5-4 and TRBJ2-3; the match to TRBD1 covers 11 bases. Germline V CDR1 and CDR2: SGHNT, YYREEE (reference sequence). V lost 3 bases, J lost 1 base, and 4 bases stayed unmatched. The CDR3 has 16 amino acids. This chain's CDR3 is CASSYWGQGGTDTQYF. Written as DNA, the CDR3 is TGTGCCAGCAGCTACTGGGGACAGGGGGGCACAGATACGCAGTATTTT. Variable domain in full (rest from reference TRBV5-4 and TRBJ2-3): ETGVTQSPTHLIKTRGQQVTLRCSSQSGHNTVSWYQQALGQGPQFIFQYYREEENGRGNFPPRFSGLQFPNYSSELNVNALELDDSALYLCASSYWGQGGTDTQYFGPGTRLTVL.

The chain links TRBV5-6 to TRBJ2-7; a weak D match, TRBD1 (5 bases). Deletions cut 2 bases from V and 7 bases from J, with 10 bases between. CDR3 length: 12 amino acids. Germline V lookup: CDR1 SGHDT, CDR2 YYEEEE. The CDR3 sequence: CASSFGAGEQYF. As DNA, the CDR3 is TGTGCCAGCAGCTTTGGGGCCGGGGAGCAGTACTTC.

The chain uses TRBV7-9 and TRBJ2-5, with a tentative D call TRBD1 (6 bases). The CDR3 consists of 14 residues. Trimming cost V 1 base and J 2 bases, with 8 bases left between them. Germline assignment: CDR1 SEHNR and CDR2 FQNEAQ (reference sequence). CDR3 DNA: TGTGCCAGCAGCTTAGAACAGGGACAAGAGACCCAGTACTTC. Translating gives CASSLEQGQETQYF.

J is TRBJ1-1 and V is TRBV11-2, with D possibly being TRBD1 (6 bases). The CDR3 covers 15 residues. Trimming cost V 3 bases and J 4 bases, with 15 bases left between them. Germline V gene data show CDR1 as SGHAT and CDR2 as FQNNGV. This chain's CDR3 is CASSLPRGRGTEAFF. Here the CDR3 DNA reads TGTGCCAGCAGCTTGCCCAGGGGCAGGGGCACTGAAGCTTTCTTT.

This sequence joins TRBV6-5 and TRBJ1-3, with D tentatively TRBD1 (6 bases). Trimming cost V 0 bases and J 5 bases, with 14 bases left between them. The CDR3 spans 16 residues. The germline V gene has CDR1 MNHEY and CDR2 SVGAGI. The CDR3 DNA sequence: TGTGCCAGCAGTTACTCGCCGACGGGACACCGAAACACCATATATTTT. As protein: CASSYSPTGHRNTIYF.

CDR3: CASSPLTGGDSPLHF. In DNA form, the CDR3 reads TGTGCCAGCTCACCATTAACAGGGGGTGATTCACCCCTCCACTTT. The chain is built from TRBV18 and TRBJ1-6, with 8 bases matching TRBD1. With V trimmed by 2 bases and J by 8 bases, 5 bases remained unmatched. Germline values: CDR1 KGHSH, CDR2 LQKENI. The CDR3 has 15 amino acids.

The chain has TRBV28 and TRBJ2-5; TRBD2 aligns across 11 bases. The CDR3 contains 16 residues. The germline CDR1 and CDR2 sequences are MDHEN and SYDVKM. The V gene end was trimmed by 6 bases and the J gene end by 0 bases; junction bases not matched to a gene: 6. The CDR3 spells CASSPLAGEYQETQYF. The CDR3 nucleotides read TGTGCCAGCAGCCCACTAGCGGGAGAGTACCAAGAGACCCAGTACTTC.

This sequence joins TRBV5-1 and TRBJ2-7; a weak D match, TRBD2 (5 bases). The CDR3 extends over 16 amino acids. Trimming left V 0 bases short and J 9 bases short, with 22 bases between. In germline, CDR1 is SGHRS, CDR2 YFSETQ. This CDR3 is CASSLAQTGFSARQYF. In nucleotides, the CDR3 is TGCGCCAGCAGCTTGGCACAGACGGGGTTCTCAGCTCGGCAGTACTTC.

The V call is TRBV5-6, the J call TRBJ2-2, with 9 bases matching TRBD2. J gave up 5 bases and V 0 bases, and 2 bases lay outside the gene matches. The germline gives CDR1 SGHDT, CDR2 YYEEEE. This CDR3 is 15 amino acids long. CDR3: CASSLASGTTGELFF. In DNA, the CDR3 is TGTGCCAGCAGCTTGGCTAGCGGGACGACCGGGGAGCTGTTTTTT.

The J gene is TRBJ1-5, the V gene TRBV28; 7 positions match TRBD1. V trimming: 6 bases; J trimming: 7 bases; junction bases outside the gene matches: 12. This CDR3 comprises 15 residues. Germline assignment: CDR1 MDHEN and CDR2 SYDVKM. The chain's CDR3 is CASRNVLTGWQPQHF. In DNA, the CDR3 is TGTGCCAGCAGGAACGTATTGACAGGGTGGCAGCCCCAGCATTTT.

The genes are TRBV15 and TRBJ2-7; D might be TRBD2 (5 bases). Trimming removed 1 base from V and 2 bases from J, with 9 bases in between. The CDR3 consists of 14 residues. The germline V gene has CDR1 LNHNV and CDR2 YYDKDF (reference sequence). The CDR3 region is CATSRVGETYEQYF. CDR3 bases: TGTGCCACCAGCAGAGTCGGGGAGACCTACGAGCAGTACTTC.

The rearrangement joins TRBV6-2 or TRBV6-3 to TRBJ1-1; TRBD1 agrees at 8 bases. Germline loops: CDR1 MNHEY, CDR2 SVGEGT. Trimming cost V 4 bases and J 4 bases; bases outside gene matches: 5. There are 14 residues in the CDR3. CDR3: CASSSTGGGTEAFF. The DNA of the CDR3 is TGTGCCAGCAGTTCAACAGGGGGGGGCACTGAAGCTTTCTTT.

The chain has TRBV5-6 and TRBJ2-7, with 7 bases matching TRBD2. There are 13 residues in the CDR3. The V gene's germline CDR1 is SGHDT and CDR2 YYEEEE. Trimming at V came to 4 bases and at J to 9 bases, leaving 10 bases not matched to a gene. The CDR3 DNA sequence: TGTGCCAGCAGCCCCATAAGCGGGACCGCGCAGTACTTC. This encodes CASSPISGTAQYF.

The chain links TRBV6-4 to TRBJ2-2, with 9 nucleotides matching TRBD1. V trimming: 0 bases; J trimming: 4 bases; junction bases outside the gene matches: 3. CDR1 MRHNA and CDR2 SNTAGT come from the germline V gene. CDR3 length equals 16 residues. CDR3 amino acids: CASSDSYRGRTGELFF. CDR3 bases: TGTGCCAGCAGTGACTCGTACAGGGGGCGCACCGGGGAGCTGTTTTTT.